These 29 T cell receptor beta chains were sequenced from one sample in a study of beta chain features in type 1 diabetes. cDNA synthesis used the whole RNA isolate, giving expressed TCRB sequences. Clones were read by immunoSEQ multiplex PCR, and TCRdb kept only the in-frame ones, dropping some. The table shows about 900,000 clones, with 15% to 20% occurring only once. Sequencing used naive CD4+ T cells from blood. The receptors derive from a woman younger than 30 in good health.

The J gene is TRBJ2-5, the V gene TRBV5-1, with D possibly called TRBD1 or TRBD2 (5 bases each). Trimming took off 4 bases at V and 1 base at J, with 14 bases between the two ends. The CDR3 has 15 residues. Germline CDR1 and CDR2: SGHRS and YFSETQ. The CDR3 sequence is CASSLGTHLQETQYF. In nucleotides, the CDR3 is TGCGCCAGCAGCCTCGGGACGCATCTCCAAGAGACCCAGTACTTC.

The J gene is TRBJ2-1, the V gene TRBV9, with TRBD2 as a possible D gene (5 bases). In germline, CDR1 is SGDLS, CDR2 YYNGEE. Trimming left V 0 bases short and J 1 base short, with 11 bases between. This CDR3 is 16 amino acids long. The CDR3, as DNA: TGTGCCAGCAGCGTAGGGGGAGTACTTTCCTACAATGAGCAGTTCTTC. Translated, it gives CASSVGGVLSYNEQFF.

The chain couples TRBV7-2 to TRBJ2-3; 9 positions match TRBD2. The CDR3 spans 17 residues. In germline, CDR1 is SGHTA, CDR2 FQGNSA. V lost 2 bases, J lost 0 bases, and 6 bases stayed unmatched. CDR3: CASSLRGLASSTDTQYF. CDR3 sequence (DNA): TGTGCCAGCAGCTTACGAGGACTAGCGTCTAGCACAGATACGCAGTATTTT.

This clone was observed a handful of times. The gene calls are TRBV6-5 and TRBJ1-1; tentatively, D is TRBD1 (5 bases). Germline lookup yields CDR1 MNHEY and CDR2 SVGAGI. The V and J ends lost 4 bases and 0 bases respectively, with 9 bases between them. The CDR3 loop spans 14 amino acids. The DNA for the CDR3 is TGTGCCAGCAGTTTTGAGGACATGAACACTGAAGCTTTCTTT. Translation gives CASSFEDMNTEAFF.

The genes are TRBV4-2 and TRBJ1-2; D gene uncertain. V was cut by 7 bases and J by 4 bases, with 13 bases left in between. The CDR3 has 13 residues. The germline CDR1 and CDR2 sequences are LGHNA and YNFKEQ. The CDR3 reads CASNDNGLYGYTF. The CDR3 DNA reads TGTGCCAGCAACGACAACGGGCTCTATGGCTACACCTTC.

V usage is TRBV2 and J usage is TRBJ1-5; unclear D gene. V lost 4 bases and J 0 bases, leaving 10 bases between the germline ends. Germline lookup yields CDR1 SNHLY and CDR2 FYNNEI. The CDR3 is 15 amino acids. CDR3 DNA: TGTGCCAGCAGTGCACAGCTTTATAGCAATCAGCCCCAGCATTTT. Residues: CASSAQLYSNQPQHF.

J is TRBJ2-7 and V is TRBV5-4, with 10 bases that match TRBD1. The junction had 6 bases not matched to a gene; V was cut back by 3 bases and J by 3 bases. The CDR3 runs 15 residues. Germline V lookup: CDR1 SGHNT, CDR2 YYREEE (reference sequence). The CDR3 coding sequence is TGTGCCAGCAGCTCAGGACAGGGGGACAACTACGAGCAGTACTTC. Amino acid sequence: CASSSGQGDNYEQYF.

This clone occurred a few times. This chain links TRBV7-2 with TRBJ2-1; TRBD2 aligns across 9 bases. The V gene's germline CDR1 is SGHTA and CDR2 FQGNSA. After removal of 7 bases from V and 3 bases from J, the junction contained 4 bases not matched to a gene. The CDR3 sequence is 14 residues long. The CDR3 DNA is TGTGCCAGCACTAGCGGGACGTACTACAATGAGCAGTTCTTC. Translated: CASTSGTYYNEQFF.

V is TRBV2 and J is TRBJ1-1, with D perhaps TRBD1 (6 bases). CDR3 size: 14 residues. Germline V gene data show CDR1 as SNHLY and CDR2 as FYNNEI. V lost 4 bases, J lost 5 bases, and 14 bases lay in between. CDR3 bases: TGTGCCAGCAGTGTAGAACAGGGATGGACTGAAGCTTTCTTT. Amino acid sequence: CASSVEQGWTEAFF.

This clone was picked up a small number of times. The genes are TRBV6-6 and TRBJ2-4; D remains ambiguous. The CDR3 loop spans 15 amino acids. The ends were cut back, 5 bases at V and 1 base at J, with 12 bases in the middle. CDR1 and CDR2 (germline): MNHNY, SVGAGI (reference sequence). Here the CDR3 reads CASSAQNRAKNIQYF. For the CDR3, the DNA is TGTGCCAGCAGTGCCCAGAATAGGGCCAAAAACATTCAGTACTTC.

The table lists this clone with a few counts. The chain joins TRBV28 to TRBJ2-7; no reliable D call. Germline V gives CDR1 MDHEN, CDR2 SYDVKM. The CDR3 totals 16 residues. The V and J ends lost 4 bases and 6 bases respectively, with 22 bases between them. The CDR3 protein is CASSSGLRYSLSEQYF. The CDR3, as DNA: TGTGCCAGCAGTTCCGGGCTACGGTACTCGCTATCCGAGCAGTACTTC.

This clone was detected a few times. V usage is TRBV18 and J usage is TRBJ2-3; the D is unclear. Germline V gene sequence: CDR1 KGHSH, CDR2 LQKENI. The CDR3 is 14 amino acids. V lost 2 bases and J lost 2, with 8 bases in between. CDR3 protein: CASSPFSITDTQYF. CDR3 in DNA: TGTGCCAGCTCACCATTTTCGATCACAGATACGCAGTATTTT.

V and J are TRBV19 and TRBJ2-7; tentatively, D is TRBD2 (5 bases). Germline values: CDR1 LNHDA, CDR2 SQIVND (reference sequence). The CDR3 sequence is 14 residues long. Trimming removed 6 bases at V and 0 bases at J, with 12 bases between. The CDR3 bases are TGTGCCAGTAGGGAGCGGACCTACTCCTACGAGCAGTACTTC. Its translation: CASRERTYSYEQYF.

V and J are TRBV6-5 and TRBJ1-2; D might be TRBD1 (5 bases). Germline-derived CDR1 and CDR2 are MNHEY and SVGAGI. This CDR3 has 13 residues. Trimming left V 6 bases short and J 2 bases short, with 10 bases between. The DNA of the CDR3 is TGTGCCAGCAGCCTCCGGGGGAACTATGGCTACACCTTC. This sequence encodes CASSLRGNYGYTF.

The chain uses TRBV5-4 and TRBJ2-1, with 7 bases lining up with TRBD1. The CDR3 runs to 17 residues. Unmatched junction bases numbered 11, after V lost 2 bases and J lost 3 bases. Germline lookup yields CDR1 SGHNT and CDR2 YYREEE (reference sequence). CDR3 coding DNA: TGTGCCAGCAGCTTTCTTTCCGGGACAGTCCACTACAATGAGCAGTTCTTC. Amino acid sequence: CASSFLSGTVHYNEQFF.

This clone came up a few times. This chain joins TRBV5-1 and TRBJ2-6, with TRBD2 as a possible D gene (5 bases). The CDR3 loop spans 14 amino acids. Germline CDR1 SGHRS, CDR2 YFSETQ. Trimming removed 6 bases from V and 2 bases from J, with 9 bases in between. The CDR3: CASTSGTGANVLTF. The CDR3 DNA reads as TGCGCCAGCACATCGGGGACTGGGGCCAACGTCCTGACTTTC.

V gene TRBV19 combines with J gene TRBJ2-7; D tentatively fits TRBD1 or TRBD2 (5 bases each). Germline loops: CDR1 LNHDA, CDR2 SQIVND (reference sequence). The V and J ends lost 1 base and 5 bases respectively, with 15 bases between them. CDR3 size: 15 residues. As DNA, the CDR3 is TGTGCCAGTAGTATAGCATGGGACGCTAGGCACGAGCAGTACTTC. Its protein is CASSIAWDARHEQYF.

This clone came up a few times. The chain recombines TRBV10-3 with TRBJ2-1; 10 bases are a match to TRBD2. V lost 8 bases and J lost 6; bases outside the gene matches: 10. Per germline, CDR1 ENHRY and CDR2 SYGVKD. The CDR3 is 15 residues long. CDR3 nucleotide sequence: TGTGCCATCTCGTCTCTAGCGGGAGTAGGCAATGAGCAGTTCTTC. It is translated as CAISSLAGVGNEQFF.

This clone was observed a few times. The genes are TRBV9 and TRBJ2-3; D is unresolved. Germline-derived CDR1 and CDR2 are SGDLS and YYNGEE. The CDR3 covers 14 residues. V lost 9 bases and J lost 2, with 16 bases in between. The DNA for the CDR3 is TGTGCCACAAATCCGGACGGAAACACAGATACGCAGTATTTT. Translating it yields CATNPDGNTDTQYF.

The V gene is TRBV7-3, the J gene TRBJ2-1; D may correspond to TRBD1 or TRBD2 (5 bases each). Germline CDR1 SGHTA, CDR2 FQGTGA. The length of the CDR3 is 12 residues. Trimming pared 5 bases from V and 14 bases from J, leaving 16 bases between. This CDR3 reads CASSPYRGAKFF. CDR3 in DNA: TGTGCCAGCAGCCCGTACAGAGGGGCGAAGTTCTTC.

The chain combines TRBV19 with TRBJ1-2; D is ambiguous. CDR1 is LNHDA and CDR2 is SQIVND in the germline V gene (reference sequence). The CDR3 is made up of 15 amino acids. Trimming removed 4 bases at V and 4 bases at J, with 16 bases between. DNA for the CDR3: TGTGCCAGTAGTACCGACGGGTTCGCGGGCTATGGCTACACCTTC. It yields the protein CASSTDGFAGYGYTF.

The chain recombines TRBV19 with TRBJ2-7, with 7 bases identical to TRBD2. Germline V gene data show CDR1 as LNHDA and CDR2 as SQIVND (reference sequence). The CDR3 is 13 residues long. V lost 1 base, J lost 5 bases, and 2 bases stayed unmatched. The DNA for the CDR3 is TGTGCCAGTAGTATAGGAACTAGCGACGAGCAGTACTTC. This sequence encodes CASSIGTSDEQYF.

This clone has just a few counts. The chain recombines TRBV2 with TRBJ1-1; TRBD1 is a possible D gene (5 bases). Germline V gene lookup returns CDR1 SNHLY and CDR2 FYNNEI. This CDR3 has 13 residues. The V end was cut by 4 bases, the J end by 5 bases, with 11 bases between. The CDR3 loop is CASSAARETEAFF. As DNA, the CDR3 is TGTGCCAGCAGTGCAGCCAGGGAGACTGAAGCTTTCTTT.

This sequence joins TRBV7-2 and TRBJ2-3; D call uncertain. The length of the CDR3 is 16 residues. The germline V gene has CDR1 SGHTA and CDR2 FQGNSA. Trimming took 0 bases from V and 1 from J, leaving 11 bases between them. The CDR3 sequence is CASSLALLVGTDTQYF. The CDR3, as DNA: TGTGCCAGCAGCTTAGCGTTGTTGGTGGGCACAGATACGCAGTATTTT.

The rearrangement links TRBV6-1 to TRBJ1-5; D is uncertain. The CDR3 spans 13 residues. Germline V gives CDR1 MNHNS, CDR2 SASEGT. The V and J ends lost 7 bases and 3 bases respectively, with 10 bases between them. The CDR3 loop reads CASMVSPNQPQHF. Written as DNA, the CDR3 is TGTGCCAGCATGGTGAGCCCCAATCAGCCCCAGCATTTT.

This clone was recorded a few times. The gene calls are TRBV5-1 and TRBJ2-3, with 8 positions matching TRBD1. The CDR3 loop spans 16 amino acids. V lost 0 bases, J lost 0 bases, and 3 bases stayed unmatched. Per the germline V gene, CDR1 is SGHRS and CDR2 is YFSETQ. In nucleotides, the CDR3 is TGCGCCAGCAGCTTGGGCCGGGACAGGAGCACAGATACGCAGTATTTT. As protein: CASSLGRDRSTDTQYF.

In this sample, this clone turned up a few times. The V call is TRBV4-2, the J call TRBJ2-7, with D possibly TRBD2 on 6 matching bases. Germline V gene data show CDR1 as LGHNA and CDR2 as YNFKEQ. The CDR3 length is 16 residues. Trimming took 6 bases from V and 7 from J, leaving 25 bases between them. CDR3 in DNA: TGTGCCAGCAGTCGGGAGACATCGGTTTGGGAAACTGAGCAGTACTTC. The encoded protein is CASSRETSVWETEQYF.

The rearrangement uses TRBV7-9 and TRBJ2-2; perhaps TRBD2 as D (5 bases). Germline-derived CDR1 and CDR2 are SEHNR and FQNEAQ (reference sequence). This CDR3 has 13 residues. The ends were cut back, 5 bases at V and 6 bases at J, with 10 bases in the middle. CDR3 in amino acids: CASSRLGAGELFF. CDR3 coding DNA: TGTGCCAGCAGCCGCCTCGGGGCCGGGGAGCTGTTTTTT.

J is TRBJ1-2 and V is TRBV2; D gene uncertain. CDR1 SNHLY and CDR2 FYNNEI come from the germline V gene. This CDR3 is built from 14 residues. V was shortened by 6 bases and J by 1 base, with 12 bases between the two germline ends. This CDR3 is CASRAARDNYGYTF. The CDR3, as DNA: TGTGCCAGCAGAGCAGCCCGGGATAACTATGGCTACACCTTC.